The present T cell receptor (beta chain) was sequenced within a study of CD8 T cells in ankylosing spondylitis. Whole-study results and caveats: Reportedly, significant enrichment of disease-linked clones occurred in matched ankylosing spondylitis synovial fluid. Disease-associated clonotypes exhibited CD8+ identity and were relatively infrequent in peripheral blood. There were earlier reports of some motif variants in reactive arthritis synovial fluid and blood.

This clonotype was picked up a small number of times. Its antigen is still unknown. TCRdb re-derived calls from the 5' RACE reads in MiXCR, one entry per CDR3 protein. The sample holds around 120,000 distinct CDR3 sequences; around 15% are singletons and the top ten take under 3%. Trimming left V 3 bases short and J 0 bases short, with 8 bases between. The germline gives CDR1 KGHSH, CDR2 LQKENI. The CDR3 sequence is 14 residues long. This chain connects TRBV18 to TRBJ1-1, with D hard to call. Sequences were obtained from blood, either unsorted or a sorted T cell fraction (not recorded which). The source of this sequence is a female donor with ankylosing spondylitis or in good health (not recorded which). The CDR3 reads CASSPFTLNTEAFF. The CDR3 nucleotides read TGTGCCAGCTCACCGTTCACTCTGAACACTGAAGCTTTCTTT.